This TCR beta chain emerged from a study of blood T cell repertoires in COVID-19. The V gene lost 0 bases and the J gene lost 2 bases, with 9 bases spanning the gap. CDR1 SGDLS and CDR2 YYNGEE come from the germline V gene. The CDR3 is made up of 14 amino acids. Assay: immunoSEQ multiplex PCR; the TCRdb copy retains only in-frame clones and omits some. This table has 130,000 or so clones, about 76% appearing once. The source material was peripheral blood. The clonotype was recovered from a woman in her 70s with COVID-19, enrolled during active disease. This chain links TRBV9 with TRBJ2-7; D is unresolved. The CDR3 nucleotides are TGTGCCAGCAGCGTAGAAAGCCTCCCCTACGAGCAGTACTTC. It yields the protein CASSVESLPYEQYF.